The clone carrying this TCR beta chain was counted a single time. The sample belongs to a study of blood T cell repertoires in COVID-19. V was trimmed by 0 bases and J by 2 bases, leaving 9 bases between them. The CDR3 covers 15 residues. CDR1 and CDR2 (germline): SGHTA, FQGNSA. The protocol was immunoSEQ multiplex PCR, while the TCRdb copy is restricted to in-frame clones and leaves out a portion. The data show about 300,000 clones, around nine tenths seen once. The sequencing sample was made of PBMCs or T cells enriched from blood (not recorded which). The chain joins TRBV7-2 to TRBJ2-3; a weak D match, TRBD2 (6 bases). This receptor was identified in a man aged 55 to 70 who had recovered from COVID-19. The CDR3 region has the DNA TGTGCCAGCAGCTTAGCGCTAGCGAACACAGATACGCAGTATTTT. It is translated as CASSLALANTDTQYF.